The 10 T cell receptor beta chains listed next were all sequenced from one sample in a study of cytomegalovirus exposure and HLA in healthy donors. Primers: 60 Vbeta forward and 13 Jbeta reverse. Data came from immunoSEQ multiplex PCR; TCRdb stores just in-frame clones and leaves some out. Of 200,000 to 250,000 clones in the sample, 60% to 80% were seen once. The sequencing input was PBMCs. The source is a male donor in good health and CMV-seronegative.

This chain uses TRBV7-2 with TRBJ2-3; 7 bases align to TRBD2. The CDR3 consists of 14 residues. Germline CDR1 is SGHTA and CDR2 is FQGNSA. V gave up 2 bases and J gave up 3 bases; unmatched junction bases: 2. CDR3 sequence: CASSLLSGTDTQYF. CDR3 nucleotides: TGTGCCAGCAGCTTACTTAGCGGGACAGATACGCAGTATTTT.

The V and J genes are TRBV18 and TRBJ2-7; 10 nucleotides match TRBD2. The V and J ends lost 4 bases and 3 bases, in that order; junction bases with no gene match: 6. Germline V CDR1 and CDR2: KGHSH, LQKENI. The CDR3 is 15 residues long. The CDR3 bases are TGTGCCAGCTCACTTCGGGCTAGCGGGAGCTACGAGCAGTACTTC. It encodes CASSLRASGSYEQYF. Combining the CDR3 with reference TRBV18 and TRBJ2-7 gives the whole variable domain NAGVMQNPRHLVRRRGQEARLRCSPMKGHSHVYWYRQLPEEGLKFMVYLQKENIIDESGMPKERFSAEFPKEGPSILRIQQVVRGDSAAYFCASSLRASGSYEQYFGPGTRLTVT.

The rearrangement links TRBV19 to TRBJ2-4, with D possibly TRBD1 on 6 matching bases. This CDR3 contains 14 residues. Trimming took 8 bases from V and 0 from J, leaving 11 bases between them. Germline loops: CDR1 LNHDA, CDR2 SQIVND (reference sequence). The CDR3 region has the DNA TGTGCCAGTGTGGACAGCCTAGCCAAAAACATTCAGTACTTC. It translates to CASVDSLAKNIQYF.

V is TRBV7-3 and J is TRBJ2-6, with 9 bases aligning to TRBD2. The CDR3 has 18 residues. The V gene's germline CDR1 is SGHTA and CDR2 FQGTGA. J was trimmed by 0 bases and V by 5 bases; bases with no gene match: 8. CDR3 coding DNA: TGTGCCAGCAGCCCGACACTAGCGGGCAGCTCTGGGGCCAACGTCCTGACTTTC. Translated, it gives CASSPTLAGSSGANVLTF.

The chain has TRBV10-3 and TRBJ2-5; 7 bases line up with TRBD1. The J call may be in error: the DNA end matches TRBJ2-7 better. The length of the CDR3 is 12 residues. Germline V gene lookup returns CDR1 ENHRY and CDR2 SYGVKD. The CDR3 reads CAISGTGYEQYF. For the CDR3, the DNA is TGTGCCATCAGTGGGACAGGCTACGAGCAGTACTTC.

DNA for the CDR3: TGTGCCAGCAGTGACTCGGCGGGAGGGCCCGATACGCAGTATTTT. Its translation is CASSDSAGGPDTQYF. This chain joins TRBV6-4 and TRBJ2-3; 9 nucleotides line up with TRBD2. Trimming took 0 bases from V and 6 from J; bases not matched to a gene: 4. The CDR3 runs 15 residues. Germline-derived CDR1 and CDR2 are MRHNA and SNTAGT.

This chain joins TRBV29-1 and TRBJ2-2; 7 nucleotides agree with TRBD2. The CDR3 is 14 residues long. The J segment lost 4 bases and the V segment lost 2 bases, leaving 4 bases of the junction unmatched. Germline CDR1 is SQVTM and CDR2 is ANQGSEA. CDR3 sequence reads: CSVESGTTTGELFF. The DNA of the CDR3 is TGCAGCGTTGAATCCGGGACTACCACCGGGGAGCTGTTTTTT.

The chain is built from TRBV18 and TRBJ1-1; TRBD1 aligns across 9 bases. The CDR3 length is 14 residues. After removal of 3 bases from V and 1 base from J, the junction contained 0 bases not matched to a gene. From germline, CDR1 is KGHSH and CDR2 LQKENI. The CDR3: CASSPDRGNTEAFF. In DNA form, the CDR3 reads TGTGCCAGCTCACCGGACAGGGGGAACACTGAAGCTTTCTTT.

Only a few counts were recorded for this clone. The CDR3 DNA sequence: TGTGCCAGCAGCTTAGATAGCGGGCTCAGGAATGAGCAGTTCTTC. Protein: CASSLDSGLRNEQFF. The chain links TRBV7-2 to TRBJ2-1; 7 bases fit TRBD2. V was clipped by 1 base and J by 7 bases; unmatched bases: 7. Germline CDR1 is SGHTA and CDR2 is FQGNSA. The CDR3 loop spans 15 amino acids.

The chain employs TRBV28 and TRBJ2-3; D possibly corresponds to TRBD2 (6 bases). V dropped 10 bases and J dropped 4 bases, with 15 bases sitting between them. From germline, CDR1 is MDHEN and CDR2 SYDVKM. The CDR3 consists of 13 residues. CDR3 nucleotide sequence: TGTGCCATAAAAAACGCGGGGCCAGATACGCAGTATTTT. Translating it yields CAIKNAGPDTQYF.